This T cell receptor (beta chain) was retrieved from a study of OX40 agonist ivuxolimab in advanced cancers. Study-level information: All patients had ivuxolimab intravenously every 2 weeks at 0.01 to 10 mg/kg. Three patients got partial responses; one had hepatocellular carcinoma and two had cutaneous melanoma.

Clones were sequenced by immunoSEQ multiplex PCR, and TCRdb holds only the in-frame ones, with some missing. This sample carries about 46,000 clones, around nine tenths of them seen once, and the ten largest clones take 4% to 5%. The germline V gene encodes CDR1 SGHNT and CDR2 YYREEE (reference sequence). The CDR3 spans 14 residues. The ends lost 3 bases at V and 8 bases at J; junction bases unmatched: 6. This receptor was taken from an adult with an advanced solid tumor such as melanoma, head and neck, liver or kidney cancer. Sequenced here: CD4+ or CD8+ T cells sorted from blood, sampled in a trial of the OX40 agonist ivuxolimab. This chain connects TRBV5-4 to TRBJ2-1; TRBD2 matches at 9 bases. The CDR3, as DNA: TGTGCCAGCAGCTGGGGGACTAGCAACGATGAGCAGTTCTTC. Translating it yields CASSWGTSNDEQFF.